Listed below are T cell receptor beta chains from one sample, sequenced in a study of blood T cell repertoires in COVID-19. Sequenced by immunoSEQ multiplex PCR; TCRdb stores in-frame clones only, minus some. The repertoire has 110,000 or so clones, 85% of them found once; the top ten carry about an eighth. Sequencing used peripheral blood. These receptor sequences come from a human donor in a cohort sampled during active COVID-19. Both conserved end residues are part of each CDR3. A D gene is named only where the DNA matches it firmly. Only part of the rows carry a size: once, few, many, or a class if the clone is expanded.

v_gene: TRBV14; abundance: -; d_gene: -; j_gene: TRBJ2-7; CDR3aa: CASSQGGGRYEQYF; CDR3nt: TGTGCCAGCAGCCAAGGAGGGGGTAGGTACGAGCAGTACTTC
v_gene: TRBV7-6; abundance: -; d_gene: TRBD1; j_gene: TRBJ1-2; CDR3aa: CASSLAQGASYTF; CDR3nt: TGTGCCAGCAGCTTAGCGCAGGGGGCAAGCTACACCTTC
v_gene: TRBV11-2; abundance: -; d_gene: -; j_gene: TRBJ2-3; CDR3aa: CASSPPQGLDTQYF; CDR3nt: TGTGCCAGCAGCCCACCCCAGGGGTTAGATACGCAGTATTTT
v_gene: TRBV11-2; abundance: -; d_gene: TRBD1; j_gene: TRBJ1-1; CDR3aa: CASSLTGFSEAFF; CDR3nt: TGTGCCAGCAGCCTGACAGGGTTCTCTGAAGCTTTCTTT
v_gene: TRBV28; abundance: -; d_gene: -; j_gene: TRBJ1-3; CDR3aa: CASTSSRRTSGRGNTIYF; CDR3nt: TGTGCCAGCACCTCCTCGCGGAGGACCTCAGGGAGGGGAAACACCATATATTTT
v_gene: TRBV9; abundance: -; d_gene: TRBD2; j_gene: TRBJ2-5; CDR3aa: CASSSGLAVETQYF; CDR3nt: TGTGCCAGCAGCTCTGGACTAGCGGTGGAGACCCAGTACTTC
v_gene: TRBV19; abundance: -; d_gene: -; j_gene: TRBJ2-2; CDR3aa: CASTPIGAGELFF; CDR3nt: TGTGCCAGTACCCCCATCGGGGCCGGGGAGCTGTTTTTT
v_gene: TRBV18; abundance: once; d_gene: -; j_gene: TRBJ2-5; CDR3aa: CASSPRGGETQYF; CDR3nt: TGTGCCAGCTCACCACGAGGGGGAGAGACCCAGTACTTC
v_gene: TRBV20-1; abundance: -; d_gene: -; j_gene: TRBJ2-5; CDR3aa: CSARAVETQYF; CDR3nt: TGCAGTGCTAGAGCGGTAGAGACCCAGTACTTC
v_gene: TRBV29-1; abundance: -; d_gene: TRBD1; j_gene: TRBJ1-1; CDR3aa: CSATPGGGPEAFF; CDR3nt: TGCAGCGCTACTCCTGGAGGGGGCCCTGAAGCTTTCTTT
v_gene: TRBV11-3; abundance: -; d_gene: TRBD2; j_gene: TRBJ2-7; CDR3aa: CASSPLGGGDYEQYF; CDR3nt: TGTGCCAGCAGTCCTTTGGGGGGGGGTGACTACGAGCAGTACTTC
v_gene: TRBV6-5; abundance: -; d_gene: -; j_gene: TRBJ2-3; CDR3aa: CASRPRGSTDTQYF; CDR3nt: TGTGCCAGCAGACCGAGGGGGAGCACAGATACGCAGTATTTT
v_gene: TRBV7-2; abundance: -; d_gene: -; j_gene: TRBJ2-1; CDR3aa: CASMGPIVNEQFF; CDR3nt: TGTGCCAGTATGGGCCCTATCGTTAATGAGCAGTTCTTC
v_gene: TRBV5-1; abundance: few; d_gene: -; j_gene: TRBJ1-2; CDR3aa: CASSLELRGGYGYTF; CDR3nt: TGCGCCAGCAGCTTGGAATTGCGCGGGGGCTATGGCTACACCTTC
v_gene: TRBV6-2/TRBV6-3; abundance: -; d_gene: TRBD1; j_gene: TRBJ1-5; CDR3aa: CASSYPGQGFNQPQHF; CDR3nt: TGTGCCAGCAGTTACCCGGGACAGGGCTTCAATCAGCCCCAGCATTTT
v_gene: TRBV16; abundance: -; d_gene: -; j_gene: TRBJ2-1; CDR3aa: CASSRNRDTYNEQFF; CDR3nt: TGTGCCAGCAGCCGAAACAGGGATACCTACAATGAGCAGTTCTTC
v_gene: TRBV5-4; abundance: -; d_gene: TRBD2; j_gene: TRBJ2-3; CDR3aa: CASSPRTSGGTDTQYF; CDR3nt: TGTGCCAGCAGCCCTAGGACTAGCGGGGGCACAGATACGCAGTATTTT
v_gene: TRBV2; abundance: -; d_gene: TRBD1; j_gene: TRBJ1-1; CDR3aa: CASSAGGTEAFF; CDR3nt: TGTGCCAGCAGTGCAGGGGGCACTGAAGCTTTCTTT
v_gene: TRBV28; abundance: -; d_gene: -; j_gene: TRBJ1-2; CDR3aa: CASTSMGRYYYGYTF; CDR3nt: TGTGCCAGCACCTCTATGGGGAGGTACTACTATGGCTACACCTTC
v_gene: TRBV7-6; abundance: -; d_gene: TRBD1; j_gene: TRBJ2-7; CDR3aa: CASSHGQGRVSEQYF; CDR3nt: TGTGCCAGCAGCCATGGACAGGGACGGGTTTCCGAGCAGTACTTC
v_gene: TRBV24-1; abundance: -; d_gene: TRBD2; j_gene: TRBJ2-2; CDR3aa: CATSDITGGHTGELFF; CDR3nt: TGTGCCACCAGTGATATCACGGGGGGTCACACCGGGGAGCTGTTTTTT
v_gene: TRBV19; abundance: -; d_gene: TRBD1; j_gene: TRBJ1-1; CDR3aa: CASSPRGLGTEAFF; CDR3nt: TGTGCCAGTAGTCCCAGGGGGCTGGGGACTGAAGCTTTCTTT
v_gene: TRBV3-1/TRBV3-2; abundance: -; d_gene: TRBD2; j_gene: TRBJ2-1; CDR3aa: CASSQVVAGGKSNEQFF; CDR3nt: TGTGCCAGCAGCCAAGTGGTAGCGGGGGGGAAATCCAATGAGCAGTTCTTC
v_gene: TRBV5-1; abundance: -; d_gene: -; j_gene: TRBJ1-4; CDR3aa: CASSPQKPNEKLFF; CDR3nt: TGCGCCAGCAGCCCTCAAAAGCCTAATGAAAAACTGTTTTTT
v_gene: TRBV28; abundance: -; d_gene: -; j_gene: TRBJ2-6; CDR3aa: CASSPSFAGANVLTF; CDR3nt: TGTGCCAGCAGTCCCTCGTTTGCTGGGGCCAACGTCCTGACTTTC
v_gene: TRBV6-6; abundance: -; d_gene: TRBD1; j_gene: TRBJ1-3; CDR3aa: CASSPRTGDTIYF; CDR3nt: TGTGCCAGCAGTCCCCGGACAGGTGACACCATATATTTT
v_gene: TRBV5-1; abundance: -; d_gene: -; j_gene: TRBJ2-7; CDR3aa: CASSLAGGESYEQYF; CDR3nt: TGCGCCAGCAGCTTGGCTGGTGGGGAGTCCTACGAGCAGTACTTC